This entry lists 10 T cell receptor beta chains sequenced from one sample in a study of shared T cell receptors in the human thymus. TCRdb's table, derived via immunoSEQ multiplex PCR, lists solely in-frame clones and lacks some. The sample includes 600,000 to 900,000 clones, roughly 85% seen only once; the top ten take approximately 0.01%. Separately, the same data were catalogued under a study of human thymus T cells.

Sequencing used thymocytes. The receptors shown here come from a girl younger than two with a congenital heart defect.

The rearrangement uses TRBV5-8 and TRBJ2-2, with a possible D match to TRBD1 (8 bases). This CDR3 is built from 14 residues. CDR1 and CDR2 from the germline V gene are SGHTS and YDEGEE. Trimming stripped 4 bases from V and 7 bases from J, with 14 bases between. CDR3 sequence: CASSPDREGGELFF. As DNA, the CDR3 is TGTGCCAGCAGCCCGGACAGGGAGGGCGGGGAGCTGTTTTTT.

The V gene is TRBV10-1, the J gene TRBJ1-3; 7 bases agree with TRBD1. In germline, CDR1 is WNHNN, CDR2 SYGVQD (reference sequence). The CDR3 is 15 amino acids. Germline trimming cut 6 bases from V and 0 bases from J; bases unmatched to any gene: 5. The CDR3 protein is CASRWGQISGNTIYF. Here the CDR3 DNA reads TGCGCCAGCAGATGGGGACAGATCTCTGGAAACACCATATATTTT.

The V gene is TRBV7-6, the J gene TRBJ1-1; D gene uncertain. CDR1 is SGHVS, CDR2 FNYEAQ, per germline. Trimming took 5 bases from V and 1 from J, leaving 8 bases between them. CDR3 length equals 13 residues. The CDR3 spells CASSPRGNTEAFF. The DNA of the CDR3 is TGTGCCAGCAGCCCCCGGGGGAACACTGAAGCTTTCTTT.

The rearrangement uses TRBV10-2 and TRBJ2-7, with D possibly being TRBD2 (6 bases). The V gene's germline CDR1 is WSHSY and CDR2 SAAADI. V was shortened by 0 bases and J by 6 bases, with 18 bases between the two germline ends. This CDR3 spans 16 amino acids. CDR3 amino acids: CASSESILRDDVEQYF. The CDR3 coding sequence is TGCGCCAGCAGTGAGTCGATTTTGCGGGACGATGTCGAGCAGTACTTC.

This chain links TRBV6-5 with TRBJ1-2, with a possible D match to TRBD1 (6 bases). This CDR3 has 12 amino acids. Germline V lookup: CDR1 MNHEY, CDR2 SVGAGI. The germline V and J ends were trimmed by 8 bases and 4 bases, with 11 bases remaining between them. The CDR3 spells CASWGPPYGYTF. The CDR3, as DNA: TGTGCCAGCTGGGGGCCGCCCTATGGCTACACCTTC.

The chain couples TRBV10-2 to TRBJ1-1; D gene unclear. The CDR3 sequence is 13 residues long. Germline loops: CDR1 WSHSY, CDR2 SAAADI. V was clipped by 10 bases and J by 1 base, with 13 bases between them. The CDR3 here is CATAGGPNTEAFF. The CDR3 nucleotides are TGCGCCACCGCGGGAGGACCGAACACTGAAGCTTTCTTT.

A word on this clone: One junction end does not reproduce the germline sequence, and a read error may be involved. The rearrangement joins TRBV6-5 to TRBJ1-1, with 7 bases lining up with TRBD1. Germline V gene data show CDR1 as MNHEY and CDR2 as SVGAGI. The CDR3 covers 14 residues. The CDR3 sequence: CASSDATGNNEAFF. In DNA form, the CDR3 reads TGTGCCAGCAGTGACGCGACAGGGAACAATGAAGCTTTCTTT.

This sequence joins TRBV28 and TRBJ2-5; D ambiguous. This CDR3 is built from 15 residues. Per germline, CDR1 MDHEN and CDR2 SYDVKM. The V end lost 4 bases, the J end lost 3 bases, and 15 bases lay between the germline ends. CDR3 protein: CASSSLPRTEETQYF. The CDR3 coding sequence is TGTGCCAGCAGTTCCCTCCCTAGAACTGAAGAGACCCAGTACTTC. Using reference TRBV28 and TRBJ2-5 for the parts outside the CDR3, the full variable domain is DVKVTQSSRYLVKRTGEKVFLECVQDMDHENMFWYRQDPGLGLRLIYFSYDVKMKEKGDIPEGYSVSREKKERFSLILESASTNQTSMYLCASSSLPRTEETQYFGPGTRLLVL.

The rearrangement uses TRBV5-4 and TRBJ1-4; TRBD1 matches 7 bases. Germline CDR1 reads SGHNT; CDR2 reads YYREEE (reference sequence). CDR3 length: 17 residues. V lost 4 bases to trimming and J lost 2 bases; unmatched junction nucleotides: 11. Here the CDR3 DNA reads TGTGCCAGCAGCCGCCCCGACAGGGAGGATACTAATGAAAAACTGTTTTTT. Its translation is CASSRPDREDTNEKLFF.

The J gene is TRBJ1-1, the V gene TRBV5-1; D not resolved. Germline assignment: CDR1 SGHRS and CDR2 YFSETQ. V was pared by 5 bases and J by 2 bases, with 13 bases between. The CDR3 length is 14 residues. CDR3 sequence (DNA): TGCGCCAGCAGTGTTTCAGAAGTCAACACTGAAGCTTTCTTT. Protein: CASSVSEVNTEAFF. Combining the CDR3 with reference TRBV5-1 and TRBJ1-1 gives the whole variable domain KAGVTQTPRYLIKTRGQQVTLSCSPISGHRSVSWYQQTPGQGLQFLFEYFSETQRNKGNFPGRFSGRQFSNSRSEMNVSTLELGDSALYLCASSVSEVNTEAFFGQGTRLTVV.